This TCR beta chain was observed in a study of T-cell memory formation after mild COVID-19. Study-wide results and limits: Mainly CM and EM harbored the contracting CD4+ clones; mainly EMRA harbored the CD8+ ones. What remained unconfirmed was the SARS-CoV-2 specificity of second-wave clones peaking on day 37. Clones contracting day 15 to 85 were balanced CD4/CD8; later expanders leaned CD4+.

Germline values: CDR1 KGHDR, CDR2 SFDVKD. The CDR3 runs 19 residues. V lost 1 base, J lost 1 base, and 15 bases stayed unmatched. From 5'RACE with constant-segment primers came TCR alpha and TCR beta cDNA libraries that carried sample barcodes and UMIs. TCRdb independently ran MiXCR on the 5' RACE reads; one entry per CDR3 protein. The sample has almost 550,000 distinct CDR3 sequences; roughly 21% are singletons. This clonotype was counted many times. The antigen is undetermined. The receptor's source is an adult woman who had mild COVID-19 (a few samples of this study predate the infection). Cell type and time point are not known. The specimen was PBMCs or a T cell subset sorted from them (not recorded which). The chain joins TRBV24-1 to TRBJ2-7; 7 nucleotides line up with TRBD1. The DNA of the CDR3 is TGTGCCACCAGTGATTTTGCAACGAGTAGGACAGGCCCTTCCTACGAGCAGTACTTC. Translated: CATSDFATSRTGPSYEQYF.